The present T cell receptor beta chain was sequenced within a study of T cells in Graves' hyperthyroidism and ophthalmopathy. About the research overall: At the time of initial diagnosis and before any treatment, peripheral blood was collected. Whole-study results and caveats: Before onset, ophthalmopathy was predicted by the model a median around 6 months earlier. Most clonotypes expanded in the thyroid (above 0.001) were also present in blood.

Per the germline V gene, CDR1 is MNHEY and CDR2 is SMNVEV (reference sequence). The CDR3 covers 12 residues. V dropped 4 bases and J dropped 7 bases, with 10 bases sitting between them. To note about this clonotype: Its antigen is unidentified.

RNA transcripts were the template for amplifying TCR beta CDR3 regions. The HTBI primer set served for first-round RT-PCR of the TCR CDR3. Using its own MiXCR run on the multiplex PCR reads, TCRdb lists one record per CDR3 protein. Altogether hundreds of thousands of distinct CDR3 sequences are present, approximately 20% being singletons, with the ten largest covering 50% to 75%. The PBMCs studied were ones that came from approximately 9.9 ml fresh peripheral blood. The receptor was derived from a man aged 30 to 39 with Graves' ophthalmopathy. The specimen sequenced was blood. This sequence joins TRBV27 and TRBJ1-1; D is unclear. CDR3 sequence: CASSSGRYEAFF. The CDR3 DNA reads TGTGCCAGCAGTTCAGGACGATATGAAGCTTTCTTT.